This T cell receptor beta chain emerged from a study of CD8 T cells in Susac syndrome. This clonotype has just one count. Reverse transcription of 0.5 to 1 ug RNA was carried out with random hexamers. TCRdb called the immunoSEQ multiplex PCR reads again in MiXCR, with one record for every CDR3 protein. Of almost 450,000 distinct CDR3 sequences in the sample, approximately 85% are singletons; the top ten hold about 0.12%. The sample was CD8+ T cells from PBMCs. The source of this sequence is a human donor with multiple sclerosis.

The CDR3 DNA reads TGTGCCATCAGTGGCATAAACACTGAAGCTTTCTTT. It yields the protein CAISGINTEAFF. This chain joins TRBV10-3 and TRBJ1-1; D is unclear. The CDR3 contains 12 residues. The V and J ends lost 4 bases and 2 bases respectively, with 5 bases between them. From germline, CDR1 is ENHRY and CDR2 SYGVKD.